This TCR beta chain was found in a study of T cell responses to AZD1222 COVID-19 vaccine. Study overall: Second-dose schedules of about 4 or about 12 weeks were combined.

A word on this clone: Its antigen is not identified.

Study-wide findings and caveats: Clonal diversity was possibly underestimated; the donors were predominantly white British and more often female. Dominant CD4 TCR responses targeted spike regions 160-218 and 743-854. Within unmutated variant regions lay the reported targets of nearly half of spike-specific TCRs.

CDR1 and CDR2 (germline): DFQATT, SNEGSKA (reference sequence). The CDR3 loop spans 11 amino acids. Assay: immunoSEQ multiplex PCR; the TCRdb copy retains only in-frame clones and omits some. This sample has 98,000 or so clones, with around 84% found just once. This chain joins TRBV20-1 and TRBJ1-2; no definite D call. The source is an adult in good health. The sample in question was peripheral blood, obtained on day 0 of AZD1222 vaccination. The CDR3 nucleotides are TGCAGCGCTTCGCCGACCGGGGGCTACACCTTC. Its translation is CSASPTGGYTF.